The T cell receptor beta chain under discussion was sequenced for a study of T cell changes during pregnancy in multiple sclerosis. Generated by immunoSEQ multiplex PCR, the TCRdb table keeps only in-frame clones and is missing some. The sample records 75,000 to 100,000 clones, around 92% being singletons. With 2 bases clipped from V and 4 bases from J, the junction kept 7 bases outside the gene matches. Germline V gives CDR1 SGHNT, CDR2 YYREEE (reference sequence). The CDR3 is 18 residues long. The chain has TRBV5-4 and TRBJ2-2, with TRBD2 matching 14 bases. Sequencing was performed on peripheral blood, taken after pregnancy. The receptor was isolated from a female donor with multiple sclerosis, enrolled in a pregnancy study. CDR3 coding DNA: TGTGCCAGCAGCTTTCCCGCCGGGACTAGCGGGAGCACCGGGGAGCTGTTTTTT. Its protein product is CASSFPAGTSGSTGELFF.